This T cell receptor beta chain was sequenced for a study of CD8 T cells in Susac syndrome. Study overall: When their blood was taken, patients with Susac syndrome were therapy-naive, taking corticosteroids, or taking intravenous immunoglobulin alone.

Reverse transcription of roughly 0.5 to 1 ug RNA was performed with random hexamers. TCRdb reanalysed the immunoSEQ multiplex PCR reads using MiXCR and keeps one entry per CDR3 protein. Of hundreds of thousands of distinct CDR3 sequences detected, 90% to 96% appear once; the ten largest clones hold approximately 0.1%. Study-wide findings and caveats: As the study acknowledged, the number of individuals who were part of its TCR sequencing and HLA analysis was relatively small.

Sequencing of TCR beta drew on CD8+ and CD4+ T cells from blood. CDR1 and CDR2 (germline): MDHEN, SYDVKM. There are 14 residues in the CDR3. Trimming took 5 bases from V and 5 from J; bases not matched to a gene: 7. A remark on this clonotype: The antigen remains unidentified.

The chain uses TRBV28 and TRBJ2-7, with TRBD2 matching over 9 bases. The sample consisted of CD4+ T cells from PBMCs. The clonotype was recovered from a human donor with Susac syndrome. In DNA form, the CDR3 reads TGTGCCAGCAGTCGTGGCGGGAGGGCCAACGAGCAGTACTTC. Encoded protein: CASSRGGRANEQYF. The full variable domain, with the rest looked up from reference TRBV28 and TRBJ2-7, is DVKVTQSSRYLVKRTGEKVFLECVQDMDHENMFWYRQDPGLGLRLIYFSYDVKMKEKGDIPEGYSVSREKKERFSLILESASTNQTSMYLCASSRGGRANEQYFGPGTRLTVT.